This T cell receptor beta chain originates from a study of blood T cell repertoires in COVID-19. Germline V lookup: CDR1 SGHAT, CDR2 FQNNGV. The trim removed 2 bases at V and 5 bases at J, leaving 6 bases unmatched. This CDR3 spans 15 amino acids. Clones were sequenced by immunoSEQ multiplex PCR, and TCRdb holds only the in-frame ones, with some missing. Of about 530,000 clones listed, roughly 89% are singletons. V is TRBV11-2 and J is TRBJ2-5; the match to TRBD2 covers 9 bases. The material sequenced was peripheral blood. This TCR came from a woman aged 45-65 years with COVID-19, enrolled during active disease. In DNA form, the CDR3 reads TGTGCCAGCAGCTTACTGGCTAGCGGGGAGGAGACCCAGTACTTC. Residues: CASSLLASGEETQYF.